These 11 T cell receptor beta chains originate from one sample sequenced in a study of Ad26.COV2.S vaccination and SARS-CoV-2 variants. Treatment here: roughly 20 received Ad26.COV2.S at low or high dose, single or two shots; five or six received placebo; per-sample allocation not given. Sampling happened 63 days after the first vaccine or placebo injection. Clones were sequenced by immunoSEQ multiplex PCR, and TCRdb holds only the in-frame ones, with some missing. Among about 400,000 clones listed, around 91% were seen once. This sample comprised peripheral blood, obtained in a trial of Ad26.COV2.S vaccine versus placebo. Receptors originate from a person between 18 and 65 years old who received the Ad26.COV2.S COVID-19 vaccine or a placebo.

This chain joins TRBV7-2 and TRBJ2-3; D may match TRBD1 or TRBD2 (5 bases each). Germline assignment: CDR1 SGHTA and CDR2 FQGNSA. Trimming removed 1 base at V and 4 bases at J, with 15 bases between. The CDR3 covers 16 residues. CDR3 bases: TGTGCCAGCAGCTTAGGAGTGGGGGTAAGGCCAGATACGCAGTATTTT. It translates to CASSLGVGVRPDTQYF.

V and J are TRBV5-5 and TRBJ2-2; maybe TRBD2 (5 bases). There are 13 residues in the CDR3. Germline lookup yields CDR1 SGHKS and CDR2 YYEKEE (reference sequence). Trimming shortened V by 1 base and J by 5 bases, and 6 bases separated the two germline ends. The CDR3 coding sequence is TGTGCCAGCAGCTTGTCGGGGACCGGGGAGCTGTTTTTT. Protein product: CASSLSGTGELFF. The full variable domain, in which reference TRBV5-5 and TRBJ2-2 provide the parts outside the CDR3, is DAGVTQSPTHLIKTRGQQVTLRCSPISGHKSVSWYQQVLGQGPQFIFQYYEKEERGRGNFPDRFSARQFPNYSSELNVNALLLGDSALYLCASSLSGTGELFFGEGSRLTVL.

The genes are TRBV7-2 and TRBJ2-5, with 9 bases fitting TRBD1. The CDR3 consists of 15 residues. Germline assignment: CDR1 SGHTA and CDR2 FQGNSA. V dropped 5 bases and J dropped 5; count of bases not matched to a gene: 9. CDR3 residues: CASSPSGTGTETQYF. The DNA of the CDR3 is TGTGCCAGCAGCCCATCTGGGACAGGGACGGAGACCCAGTACTTC.

V is TRBV7-3 and J is TRBJ2-2; 14 nucleotides align to TRBD2. The trim removed 3 bases at V and 4 bases at J, leaving 1 base unmatched. The CDR3 loop spans 16 amino acids. CDR1 SGHTA and CDR2 FQGTGA come from the germline V gene. CDR3 in amino acids: CASSLGTSGSTGELFF. DNA for the CDR3: TGTGCCAGCAGCTTGGGGACTAGCGGGAGCACCGGGGAGCTGTTTTTT. The complete variable domain, with remaining parts taken from reference TRBV7-3 and TRBJ2-2, reads GAGVSQTPSNKVTEKGKYVELRCDPISGHTALYWYRQSLGQGPEFLIYFQGTGAADDSGLPNDRFFAVRPEGSVSTLKIQRTERGDSAVYLCASSLGTSGSTGELFFGEGSRLTVL.

This chain uses TRBV18 with TRBJ2-1; TRBD2 agrees at 10 bases. CDR3 size: 18 residues. Losses at the gene ends were 4 bases for V and 9 bases for J; bases not matched to a gene: 18. Germline CDR1 and CDR2: KGHSH and LQKENI. This CDR3 is CASSLKASSGSSSGEQFF. The CDR3 DNA is TGTGCCAGCTCACTAAAGGCATCTAGCGGGAGTTCGTCCGGTGAGCAGTTCTTC. Drawing the rest from reference TRBV18 and TRBJ2-1, the complete variable domain is NAGVMQNPRHLVRRRGQEARLRCSPMKGHSHVYWYRQLPEEGLKFMVYLQKENIIDESGMPKERFSAEFPKEGPSILRIQQVVRGDSAAYFCASSLKASSGSSSGEQFFGPGTRLTVL.

This clone has only one observation. The chain couples TRBV11-2 to TRBJ2-2; 7 bases agree with TRBD2. The junction had 10 bases not matched to a gene; V was cut back by 10 bases and J by 5 bases. CDR1 SGHAT and CDR2 FQNNGV come from the germline V gene. CDR3 length: 14 amino acids. The CDR3 nucleotides are TGTGCCACACGAGTGGGGGGGAGTACCGGGGAGCTGTTTTTT. This codes for CATRVGGSTGELFF.

This chain uses TRBV7-2 with TRBJ1-2, with 10 bases identical to TRBD1. The V gene's germline CDR1 is SGHTA and CDR2 FQGNSA. V lost 2 bases to trimming and J lost 7 bases; unmatched junction nucleotides: 10. This CDR3 has 16 residues. CDR3 loop: CASSLNFARTGGGYTF. Written as DNA, the CDR3 is TGTGCCAGCAGCTTAAATTTCGCACGGACAGGGGGTGGCTACACCTTC.

This clone was found a few times. V is TRBV5-1 and J is TRBJ1-1, with D tentatively TRBD1 (5 bases). The V and J ends lost 1 base and 0 bases respectively, with 10 bases between them. The CDR3 covers 15 residues. Germline CDR1 is SGHRS and CDR2 is YFSETQ. The CDR3 DNA sequence: TGCGCCAGCAGCTTGAACACAGGACTGAACACTGAAGCTTTCTTT. Translating it yields CASSLNTGLNTEAFF. Together with reference TRBV5-1 and TRBJ1-1, the CDR3 gives the full variable domain: KAGVTQTPRYLIKTRGQQVTLSCSPISGHRSVSWYQQTPGQGLQFLFEYFSETQRNKGNFPGRFSGRQFSNSRSEMNVSTLELGDSALYLCASSLNTGLNTEAFFGQGTRLTVV.

The V gene is TRBV25-1, the J gene TRBJ1-6, with 7 positions matching TRBD1. V lost 4 bases to trimming and J lost 4 bases; unmatched junction nucleotides: 4. The CDR3 spans 15 residues. Germline values: CDR1 MGHDK, CDR2 SYGVNS. The CDR3 sequence: CASSGGTAYNSPLHF. DNA for the CDR3: TGTGCCAGCAGTGGGGGGACAGCGTATAATTCACCCCTCCACTTT.

The gene calls are TRBV30 and TRBJ2-7; unclear D gene. Germline values: CDR1 GTSNPN, CDR2 SVGIG (reference sequence). The ends were cut back, 0 bases at V and 5 bases at J, with 14 bases in the middle. CDR3 length: 14 residues. In DNA, the CDR3 is TGTGCCTGGAGTGTGGCCGGACGTGGTCACGAGCAGTACTTC. It codes for CAWSVAGRGHEQYF.

This chain connects TRBV27 to TRBJ2-7; D unclear. Trimming stripped 5 bases from V and 6 bases from J, with 14 bases between. The CDR3 has 13 amino acids. In germline, CDR1 is MNHEY, CDR2 SMNVEV (reference sequence). CDR3 sequence: CASSEVLGAEQYF. For the CDR3, the DNA is TGTGCCAGCAGTGAAGTTTTGGGTGCCGAGCAGTACTTC.